The 11 T cell receptor beta chains below come from one sample, sequenced in a study of blood T cells in healthy people across ages. The second PCR ran roughly 6 to 12 cycles with a sample-barcoded 5' primer and J-beta primers. MiXCR was run by TCRdb on the 5' RACE reads, yielding one entry per CDR3 protein. This repertoire shows more than 900,000 distinct CDR3 sequences, about 28% found once; its top ten account for about 9.4%. The sample also formed part of further work on T cells of mothers and their children.

Specimen: blood. The receptor source for this set is a middle-aged woman in good health.

This clonotype came up a few times. The chain uses TRBV10-2 and TRBJ2-7; either TRBD1 or TRBD2 may supply D (5 bases each). There are 14 residues in the CDR3. V gave up 6 bases and J gave up 5 bases, with 17 bases separating them. Germline CDR1 and CDR2: WSHSY and SAAADI. The CDR3 sequence: CASSGWWGWDEQYF. In DNA, the CDR3 is TGCGCCAGCAGCGGCTGGTGGGGGTGGGACGAGCAGTACTTC.

This clonotype was found many times. V usage is TRBV7-2 and J usage is TRBJ1-5; the D gene is possibly TRBD1 (6 bases). The CDR3 has 13 amino acids. Per the germline V gene, CDR1 is SGHTA and CDR2 is FQGNSA. V shed 5 bases and J shed 5 bases, with 10 bases lying between them. The CDR3 DNA reads as TGTGCCAGCAGCCAGGACAGTCATCAGCCCCAGCATTTT. It yields the protein CASSQDSHQPQHF.

The V and J genes are TRBV7-9 and TRBJ1-4, with D unclear. Trimming stripped 4 bases from V and 5 bases from J, with 14 bases between. The CDR3 covers 15 residues. From germline, CDR1 is SEHNR and CDR2 FQNEAQ (reference sequence). CDR3 amino acids: CASSSPLRPNEKLFF. Here the CDR3 DNA reads TGTGCCAGCAGCTCCCCCTTGAGGCCGAATGAAAAACTGTTTTTT. Full variable domain (remainder filled in from reference TRBV7-9 and TRBJ1-4): DTGVSQNPRHKITKRGQNVTFRCDPISEHNRLYWYRQTLGQGPEFLTYFQNEAQLEKSRLLSDRFSAERPKGSFSTLEIQRTEQGDSAMYLCASSSPLRPNEKLFFGSGTQLSVL.

This clonotype occurred many times. The chain employs TRBV10-3 and TRBJ2-7; 7 bases match TRBD2. V gave up 2 bases and J gave up 2 bases; unmatched junction bases: 6. Germline V lookup: CDR1 ENHRY, CDR2 SYGVKD. This CDR3 is built from 15 residues. CDR3 sequence: CAISEGGGYTYEQYF. CDR3 DNA: TGTGCCATCAGTGAGGGGGGAGGGTATACCTACGAGCAGTACTTC.

This clonotype came up a few times. V usage is TRBV12-3 or TRBV12-4 and J usage is TRBJ1-6; D gene uncertain. The CDR3 is made up of 14 amino acids. Trimming stripped 6 bases from V and 7 bases from J, with 13 bases between. CDR3 in amino acids: CASRTSWANSPLHF. The CDR3 DNA reads as TGTGCCAGCAGGACCTCATGGGCCAATTCACCCCTCCACTTT.

This clonotype was counted only a few times. The rearrangement links TRBV4-1 to TRBJ1-2; tentative D call: TRBD1 (5 bases). Germline CDR1 and CDR2: MGHRA and YSYEKL. The V and J ends lost 11 bases and 2 bases respectively, with 12 bases between them. The CDR3 loop spans 12 amino acids. CDR3 residues: CAVRQPNYGYTF. In DNA form, the CDR3 reads TGCGCCGTCAGACAGCCCAACTATGGCTACACCTTC.

This clonotype was found a few times. The V call is TRBV27, the J call TRBJ2-4; D uncertain. Trimming pared 0 bases from V and 7 bases from J, leaving 7 bases between. From germline, CDR1 is MNHEY and CDR2 SMNVEV (reference sequence). CDR3 size: 13 residues. In DNA form, the CDR3 reads TGTGCCAGCAGTTTATCGCCCCTCAACATTCAGTACTTC. The encoded protein is CASSLSPLNIQYF.

This clonotype was seen repeatedly, ten times or more. The chain employs TRBV5-1 and TRBJ2-7; D is perhaps TRBD1 (5 bases). V gave up 4 bases and J gave up 5 bases, with 13 bases separating them. This CDR3 comprises 13 residues. Germline values: CDR1 SGHRS, CDR2 YFSETQ. CDR3 residues: CASSTRVSHEQYF. As DNA, the CDR3 is TGCGCCAGCAGCACCAGGGTATCCCACGAGCAGTACTTC.

This clonotype was seen more than once but under ten times. The gene calls are TRBV3-1 and TRBJ2-7, with D maybe TRBD2 (7 bases). CDR3 length: 13 amino acids. V lost 11 bases, J lost 1 base, and 15 bases lay in between. CDR1 LGHDT and CDR2 YNNKEL come from the germline V gene (reference sequence). The CDR3 loop is CAAAAGASYEQYF. The CDR3 coding sequence is TGTGCCGCGGCGGCGGGGGCTTCCTACGAGCAGTACTTC.

This clonotype occurred a few times. This chain joins TRBV28 and TRBJ1-2, with 8 bases aligning to TRBD1. The CDR3 is 12 amino acids. Germline trimming cut 8 bases from V and 5 bases from J; bases unmatched to any gene: 4. Germline values: CDR1 MDHEN, CDR2 SYDVKM. CDR3: CASQDREYGYTF. The CDR3 DNA follows: TGTGCCAGCCAGGACAGGGAGTATGGCTACACCTTC.

This chain uses TRBV29-1 with TRBJ1-1, with D unclear. This CDR3 contains 16 residues. Trimming removed 8 bases at V and 0 bases at J, with 22 bases between. CDR1 is SQVTM, CDR2 ANQGSEA, per germline. As DNA, the CDR3 is TGCAGCCTCTACCCCCTAGGGATACCCTTGAACACTGAAGCTTTCTTT. This sequence encodes CSLYPLGIPLNTEAFF.